The clone carrying this T cell receptor (beta chain) was recorded at least ten times. Antigen specificity is unknown. Germline V gene sequence: CDR1 SEHNR, CDR2 FQNEAQ (reference sequence). This CDR3 is built from 14 residues. V lost 4 bases, J lost 8 bases, and 6 bases stayed unmatched. These data belong to a study of T cell repertoires in cytomegalovirus infection. Study background: In public TCR beta signatures, there were indications of both CMV infection and matching HLA type. Findings of the study overall: CMV-specific HLA-C-restricted TCR beta clonotypes dominated the ex vivo response.

TCRdb re-analysed the reads in MiXCR, keeping a single row per CDR3 protein. The table records 200,000 to 250,000 distinct CDR3 sequences, 9% to 15% of them present only once. The receptor comes from a human donor in good health (CMV status not recorded). Some clones in this sample may be carry-over from other donors' samples. J is TRBJ1-4 and V is TRBV7-9, with TRBD1 identical over 8 bases. Sequenced sample: PBMCs. This CDR3 is CASSSTGEREKLFF. CDR3 DNA sequence: TGTGCCAGCAGCTCGACAGGGGAGAGGGAAAAACTGTTTTTT.